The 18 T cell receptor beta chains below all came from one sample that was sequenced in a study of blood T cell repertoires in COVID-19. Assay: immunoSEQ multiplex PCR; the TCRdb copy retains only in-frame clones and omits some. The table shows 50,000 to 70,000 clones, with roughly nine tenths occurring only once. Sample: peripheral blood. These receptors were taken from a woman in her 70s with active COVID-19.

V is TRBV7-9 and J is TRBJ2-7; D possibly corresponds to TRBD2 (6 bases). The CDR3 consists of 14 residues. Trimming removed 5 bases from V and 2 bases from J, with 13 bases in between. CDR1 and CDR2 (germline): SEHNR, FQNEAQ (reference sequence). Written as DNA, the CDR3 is TGTGCCAGCAGCCCCCCCGGGAGACCCTACGAGCAGTACTTC. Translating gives CASSPPGRPYEQYF.

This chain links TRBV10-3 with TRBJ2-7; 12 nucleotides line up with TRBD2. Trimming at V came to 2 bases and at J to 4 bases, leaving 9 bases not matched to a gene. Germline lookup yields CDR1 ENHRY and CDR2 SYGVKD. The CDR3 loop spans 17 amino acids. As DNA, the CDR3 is TGTGCCATCAGTGAGACACGGACTAGCGGGGAGGCTTACGAGCAGTACTTC. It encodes CAISETRTSGEAYEQYF.

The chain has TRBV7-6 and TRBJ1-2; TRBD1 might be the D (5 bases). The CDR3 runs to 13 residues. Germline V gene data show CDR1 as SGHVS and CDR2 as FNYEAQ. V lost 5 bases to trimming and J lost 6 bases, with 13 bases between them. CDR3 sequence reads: CASSPGGRDGYTF. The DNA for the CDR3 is TGTGCCAGCAGCCCCGGGGGAAGGGATGGCTACACCTTC.

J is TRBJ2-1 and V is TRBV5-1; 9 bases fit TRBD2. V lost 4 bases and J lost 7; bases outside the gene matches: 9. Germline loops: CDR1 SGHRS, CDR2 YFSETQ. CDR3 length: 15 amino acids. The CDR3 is CASSPQGLAGNEQFF. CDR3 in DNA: TGCGCCAGCAGCCCCCAGGGGCTAGCGGGAAATGAGCAGTTCTTC.

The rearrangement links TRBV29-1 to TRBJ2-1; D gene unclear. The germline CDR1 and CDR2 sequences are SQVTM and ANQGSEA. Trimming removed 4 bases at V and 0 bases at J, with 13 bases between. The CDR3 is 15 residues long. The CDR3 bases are TGCAGCGTTGCCCCCCTAGAGAGCTCCTACAATGAGCAGTTCTTC. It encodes CSVAPLESSYNEQFF.

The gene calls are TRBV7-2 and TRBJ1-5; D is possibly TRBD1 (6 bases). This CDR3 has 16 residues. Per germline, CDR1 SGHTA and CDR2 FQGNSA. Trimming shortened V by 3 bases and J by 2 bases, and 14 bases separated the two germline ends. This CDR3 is CASSFYPGAGNQPQHF. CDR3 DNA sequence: TGTGCCAGCAGCTTTTATCCAGGGGCCGGCAATCAGCCCCAGCATTTT.

CDR3 sequence reads: CATSRDQGLPTF. DNA for the CDR3: TGTGCCACCAGCAGAGATCAGGGGCTTCCCACCTTC. The chain uses TRBV15 and TRBJ1-2; D may be TRBD1 (6 bases). With 0 bases removed from V and 13 bases from J, the gap between germline ends came to 12 bases. Germline CDR1 and CDR2: LNHNV and YYDKDF (reference sequence). The CDR3 totals 12 residues. Full variable domain (remainder filled in from reference TRBV15 and TRBJ1-2): DAMVIQNPRYQVTQFGKPVTLSCSQTLNHNVMYWYQQKSSQAPKLLFHYYDKDFNNEADTPDNFQSRRPNTSFCFLDIRSPGLGDTAMYLCATSRDQGLPTFGSGTRLTVV.

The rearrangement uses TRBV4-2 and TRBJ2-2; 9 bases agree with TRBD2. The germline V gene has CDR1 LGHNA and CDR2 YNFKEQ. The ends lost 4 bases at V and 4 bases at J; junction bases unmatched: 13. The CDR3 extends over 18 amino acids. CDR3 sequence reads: CASSLQNVLAGITGELFF. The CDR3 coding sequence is TGTGCCAGCAGCCTACAAAATGTCCTAGCGGGAATCACCGGGGAGCTGTTTTTT.

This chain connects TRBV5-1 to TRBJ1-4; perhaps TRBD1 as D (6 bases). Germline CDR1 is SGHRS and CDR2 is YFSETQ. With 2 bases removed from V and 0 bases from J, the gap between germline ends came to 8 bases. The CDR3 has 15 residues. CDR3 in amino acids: CASSLQGTTNEKLFF. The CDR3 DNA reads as TGCGCCAGCAGCTTACAGGGTACAACTAATGAAAAACTGTTTTTT.

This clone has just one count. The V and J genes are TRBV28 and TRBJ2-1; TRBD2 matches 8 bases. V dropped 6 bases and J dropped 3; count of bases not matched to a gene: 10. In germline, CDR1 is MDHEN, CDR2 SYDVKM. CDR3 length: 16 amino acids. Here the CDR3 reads CASSPTSVALYNEQFF. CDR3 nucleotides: TGTGCCAGCAGCCCGACTAGCGTGGCTCTCTACAATGAGCAGTTCTTC.

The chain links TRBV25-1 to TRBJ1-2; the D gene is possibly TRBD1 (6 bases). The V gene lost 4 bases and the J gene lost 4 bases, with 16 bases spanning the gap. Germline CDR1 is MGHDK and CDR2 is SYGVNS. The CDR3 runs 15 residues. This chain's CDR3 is CASSGGPGEGYGYTF. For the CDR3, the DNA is TGTGCCAGCAGTGGGGGACCAGGGGAGGGCTATGGCTACACCTTC.

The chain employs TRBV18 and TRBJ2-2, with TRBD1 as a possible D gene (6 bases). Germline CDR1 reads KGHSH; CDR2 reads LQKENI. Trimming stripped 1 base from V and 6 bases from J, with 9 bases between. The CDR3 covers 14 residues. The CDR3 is CASSPLNRAGELFF. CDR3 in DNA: TGTGCCAGCTCACCACTTAACAGGGCCGGGGAGCTGTTTTTT.

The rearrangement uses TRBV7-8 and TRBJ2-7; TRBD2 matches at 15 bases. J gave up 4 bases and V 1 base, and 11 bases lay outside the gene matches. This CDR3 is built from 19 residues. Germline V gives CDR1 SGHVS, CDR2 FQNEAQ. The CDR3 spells CASSLGEPGLAGGPYEQYF. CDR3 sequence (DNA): TGTGCCAGCAGCTTAGGGGAACCCGGACTAGCGGGAGGGCCGTACGAGCAGTACTTC.

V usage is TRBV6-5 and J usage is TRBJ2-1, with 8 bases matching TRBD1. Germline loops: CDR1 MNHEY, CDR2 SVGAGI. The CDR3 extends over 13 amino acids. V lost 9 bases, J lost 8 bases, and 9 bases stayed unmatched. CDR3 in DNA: TGTGCCAGTTCCGGGACAGGTGACGATGAGCAGTTCTTC. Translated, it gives CASSGTGDDEQFF.

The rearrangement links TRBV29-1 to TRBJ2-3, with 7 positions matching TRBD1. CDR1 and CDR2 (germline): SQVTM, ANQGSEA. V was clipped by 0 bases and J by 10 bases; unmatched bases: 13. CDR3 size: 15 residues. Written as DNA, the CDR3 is TGCAGCGTTGAAGATCGGTTAGGGGGCGCGAGTGCGCAGTATTTT. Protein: CSVEDRLGGASAQYF.

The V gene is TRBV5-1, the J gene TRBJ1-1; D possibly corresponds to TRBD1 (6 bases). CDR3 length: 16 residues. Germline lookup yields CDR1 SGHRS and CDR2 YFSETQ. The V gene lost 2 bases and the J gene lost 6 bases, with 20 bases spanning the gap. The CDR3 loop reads CASSFSTGNVDAEAFF. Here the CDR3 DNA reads TGCGCCAGCAGCTTTTCGACAGGTAATGTCGACGCTGAAGCTTTCTTT.

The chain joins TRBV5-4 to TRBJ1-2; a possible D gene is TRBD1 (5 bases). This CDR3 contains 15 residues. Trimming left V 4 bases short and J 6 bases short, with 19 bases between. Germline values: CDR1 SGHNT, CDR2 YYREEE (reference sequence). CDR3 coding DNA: TGTGCCAGCAGCGCCGTAGGGGCGTCAGAAAATGGCTACACCTTC. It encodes CASSAVGASENGYTF.

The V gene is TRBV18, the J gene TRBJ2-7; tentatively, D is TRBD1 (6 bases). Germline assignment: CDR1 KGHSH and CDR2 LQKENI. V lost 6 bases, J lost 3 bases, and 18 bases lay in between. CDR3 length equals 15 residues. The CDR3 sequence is CASSRIRGVLYEQYF. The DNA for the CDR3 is TGTGCCAGCTCGCGCATCAGGGGCGTCCTCTACGAGCAGTACTTC.